This TCR beta chain was captured by sequencing in a study of blood T cell repertoires in COVID-19. Trimming cost V 6 bases and J 2 bases, with 14 bases left between them. This CDR3 contains 14 residues. Germline CDR1 MNHEY, CDR2 SVGAGI. TCRdb keeps only in-frame clones here, not all; method: immunoSEQ multiplex PCR. The sample contains 380,000 or so clones, roughly 90% of which appear only once. Sample: peripheral blood. This chain links TRBV6-5 with TRBJ2-7; D is possibly TRBD1 (7 bases). This receptor was taken from a man aged 35 to 55 with acute or convalescent COVID-19. This CDR3 is CASSHRGGPYEQYF. The CDR3 DNA reads TGTGCCAGCAGCCACAGGGGAGGCCCCTACGAGCAGTACTTC.